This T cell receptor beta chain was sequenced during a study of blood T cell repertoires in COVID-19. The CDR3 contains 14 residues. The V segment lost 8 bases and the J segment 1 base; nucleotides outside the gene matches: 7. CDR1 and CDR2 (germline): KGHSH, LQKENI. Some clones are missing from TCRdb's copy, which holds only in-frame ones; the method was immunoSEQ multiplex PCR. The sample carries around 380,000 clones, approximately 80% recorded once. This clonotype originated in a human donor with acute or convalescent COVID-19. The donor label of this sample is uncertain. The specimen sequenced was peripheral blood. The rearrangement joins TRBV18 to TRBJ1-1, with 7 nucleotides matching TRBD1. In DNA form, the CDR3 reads TGTGCCAGCCAACCGGGACAGAGGAACACTGAAGCTTTCTTT. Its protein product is CASQPGQRNTEAFF.